The present T cell receptor beta chain was sequenced within a study of blood T cell repertoires in COVID-19. Overall study: Acute and convalescent COVID-19 samples came from the United States, Italy and Spain. T cells, B-cell-depleted T cells, or PBMCs provided the cDNA or gDNA that served as material.

Under the authors' procedure: Using reference gene primer amplification, nucleated cell counts were estimated. The protocol was immunoSEQ multiplex PCR, while the TCRdb copy is restricted to in-frame clones and leaves out a portion. D and trimming were read from the DNA, whereas the V and J calls and clone size are those reported in that table. This table has roughly 250,000 clones, approximately 80% appearing once. The CDR3 totals 18 residues. The trim removed 3 bases at V and 6 bases at J, leaving 9 bases unmatched. Germline lookup yields CDR1 SGDLS and CDR2 YYNGEE. Sequencing was performed on peripheral blood. The chain recombines TRBV9 with TRBJ2-2, with 15 positions matching TRBD2. The receptor was isolated from a woman in her sixties or seventies with active or convalescent COVID-19. DNA for the CDR3: TGTGCCAGCAGCGCCGGACTAGCGGGAGGGTTGAGTGCCGGGGAGCTGTTTTTT. This encodes CASSAGLAGGLSAGELFF.